This T cell receptor (beta chain) derives from a study of CD8+CD57+ T cells in acquired aplastic anemia. Study in general: Healthy donors yielded some 10 million CD4+ cell reads on average.

Genomic DNA, serving as template, underwent TCR beta VDJ and CDR3 profiling. MiXCR, run by TCRdb on the reads, gives a single entry per CDR3 protein. The sample includes approximately 98,000 distinct CDR3 sequences, around 53% of them seen just once. General study results and limits: Patients and controls shared some 30 CD8+ CDR3 sequences.

V shed 5 bases and J shed 3 bases, with 18 bases lying between them. Germline CDR1 KGHDR, CDR2 SFDVKD. CDR3 size: 16 residues. Remarks on this clonotype: The antigen remains undetermined.

The chain uses TRBV24-1 and TRBJ1-1; the D is unclear. The TCR originated in a human donor in good health, serving as a control. The sample was sorted CD4+, CD8+, or CD8+CD57+ T cells (not recorded which) from PBMCs. The CDR3 protein is CATSGMSGGWDTEAFF. Written as DNA, the CDR3 is TGTGCCACCAGTGGCATGTCTGGTGGCTGGGACACTGAAGCTTTCTTT.